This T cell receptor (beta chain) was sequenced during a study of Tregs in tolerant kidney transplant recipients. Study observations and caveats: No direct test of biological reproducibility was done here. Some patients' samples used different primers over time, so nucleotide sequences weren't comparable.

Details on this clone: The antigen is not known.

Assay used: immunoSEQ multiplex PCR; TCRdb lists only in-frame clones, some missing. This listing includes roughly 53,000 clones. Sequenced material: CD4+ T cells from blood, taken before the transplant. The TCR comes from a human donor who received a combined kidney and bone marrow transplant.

The DNA read from the CDR3 is TGTGCCAGTAGTCCCCGGACAGGGGGCCATACTAACTATGGC. Translating it yields CASSPRTGGHTNYG. The whole CDR3 sequence reads CASSPRTGGHTNYGYTF. This rearrangement joins TRBV19 to TRBJ1-2, with 11 bases aligning to TRBD1. The CDR3 extends 3 residues past the end of the read, so its final part is completed from the germline J gene. The CDR3 is 17 amino acids. J was trimmed by 0 bases and V by 5 bases; bases with no gene match: 8. Germline values: CDR1 LNHDA, CDR2 SQIVND (reference sequence).